This TCR beta chain was profiled in a study of blood T cell repertoires in COVID-19. For the study at large: The cDNA or gDNA used as material had been derived from T cells, B-cell-depleted T cells, or PBMCs.

This clone was seen a few times. Individuals drawn from 20 to 25 US areas were about 18 to 95 years old. Each participant's cohort was designated according to participant-reported clinical history. Method: immunoSEQ multiplex PCR; TCRdb's copy keeps in-frame clones and lacks some. The table lists roughly 200,000 clones, less than 90% of them singletons. Source material: PBMCs or T cells enriched from blood (not recorded which). This receptor was taken from a woman between 50 and 59 years old in a cohort exposed to, infected with or recovered from COVID-19 (not recorded which).

For the CDR3, the DNA is TGTGCCAGCAGCACCTCAGGGGCCCCTGTGGGGGAGCCCCAGCATTTT. This sequence encodes CASSTSGAPVGEPQHF. The chain uses TRBV5-6 and TRBJ1-5; D may be TRBD1 (6 bases). The CDR3 covers 16 residues. Deletions cut 4 bases from V and 8 bases from J, with 22 bases between. The V gene's germline CDR1 is SGHDT and CDR2 YYEEEE.